This TCR beta chain is from a study of T cells after yellow fever vaccination. Overall study context: Any fraction with a low cell number was prepared using SMART-Seq v4 Ultra Low Input. Study conclusions and caveats: Abundant clonotypes from the bulk population could contaminate FACS-sorted repertoires. Re-detected after boosting: most primary clones, almost 98% of CD4 and about 90% of CD8.

As concerns this clonotype: Its target is unknown.

Germline lookup yields CDR1 SGHRS and CDR2 YFSETQ. The length of the CDR3 is 16 residues. V trimming: 1 base; J trimming: 4 bases; junction bases outside the gene matches: 7. A universal primer site and UMIs were added as TCR cDNA was made by 5'RACE template switching. TCRdb re-analysed the 5' RACE reads in MiXCR, keeping a single row per CDR3 protein. The table shows about 550,000 distinct CDR3 sequences, with 19% occurring only once. This clonotype originated in a man younger than 40 who received the YFV17D yellow fever vaccine. The sample in question was PBMCs, obtained 15 days after the yellow fever booster vaccination. The genes are TRBV5-1 and TRBJ2-3; TRBD2 matches at 9 bases. The CDR3 bases are TGCGCCAGCAGCTTGAAGGTAGCGGGGGTATCAGATACGCAGTATTTT. It translates to CASSLKVAGVSDTQYF.